This entry describes one T cell receptor beta chain. This sample is part of a study of blood T cell repertoires in COVID-19. Germline V gives CDR1 SEHNR, CDR2 FQNEAQ (reference sequence). The CDR3 contains 16 residues. The ends were cut back, 1 base at V and 1 base at J, with 13 bases in the middle. Libraries were prepared by immunoSEQ multiplex PCR; TCRdb keeps only in-frame clonotypes and omits some of them. The data hold a few hundred thousand clones, with roughly 80% observed a single time. Patients at the Seattle site were enrolled during active infection and followed longitudinally. Sequencing was performed on peripheral blood. This sequence joins TRBV7-9 and TRBJ1-1; tentative D call: TRBD1 (6 bases). The receptor was isolated from a woman at least 80 years old with COVID-19, enrolled during active disease. The chain's CDR3 is CASSLDVGGQNTEAFF. CDR3 DNA sequence: TGTGCCAGCAGCTTAGATGTCGGGGGGCAGAACACTGAAGCTTTCTTT.